The next 5 T cell receptor beta chains were all read from a single sample in a study of shared clonotypes between healthy human individuals. Here immunoSEQ multiplex PCR was the method, and the copy in TCRdb shows in-frame clones only, minus some. The table lists over 2 million clones, 85% to 95% of them singletons. Sequenced sample: naive CD4+ T cells sorted from blood. The sample's subset: CD45RA+ positively selected. These receptors were obtained from a young man in good health.

This chain connects TRBV4-2 to TRBJ2-7; no clear D. Germline CDR1 and CDR2: LGHNA and YNFKEQ. V was clipped by 0 bases and J by 0 bases, with 9 bases between them. The CDR3 runs 15 residues. For the CDR3, the DNA is TGTGCCAGCAGCCAAGATAGGTCAGTCTCCTACGAGCAGTACTTC. Its protein product is CASSQDRSVSYEQYF.

V and J are TRBV2 and TRBJ2-3; TRBD2 agrees at 7 bases. The trim removed 4 bases at V and 6 bases at J, leaving 7 bases unmatched. Germline CDR1 and CDR2: SNHLY and FYNNEI. The CDR3 spans 14 residues. The CDR3 DNA reads as TGTGCCAGCAGTGGAGCGGGGCTCGGGGATACGCAGTATTTT. Protein: CASSGAGLGDTQYF.

The gene calls are TRBV2 and TRBJ2-3; D remains ambiguous. Between the trimmed V and J ends, which lost 4 bases and 6 bases, there was a span of 8 bases. The CDR3 is 12 amino acids. Per the germline V gene, CDR1 is SNHLY and CDR2 is FYNNEI. The CDR3 reads CASSALVDTQYF. The CDR3 DNA reads as TGTGCCAGCAGTGCCCTGGTGGATACGCAGTATTTT. Looking up the rest from reference TRBV2 and TRBJ2-3 gives the full variable domain: EPEVTQTPSHQVTQMGQEVILRCVPISNHLYFYWYRQILGQKVEFLVSFYNNEISEKSEIFDDQFSVERPDGSNFTLKIRSTKLEDSAMYFCASSALVDTQYFGPGTRLTVL.

The CDR3 nucleotides read TGTGCCAGCAGCTTGCTGGACAGGGTTCAAGAGACCCAGTACTTC. Its protein is CASSLLDRVQETQYF. The chain is built from TRBV5-6 and TRBJ2-5; TRBD1 matches at 8 bases. The CDR3 is 15 residues long. The junction had 4 bases not matched to a gene; V was cut back by 1 base and J by 2 bases. Germline CDR1 SGHDT, CDR2 YYEEEE. The full variable domain, rest sourced from reference TRBV5-6 and TRBJ2-5, is DAGVTQSPTHLIKTRGQQVTLRCSPKSGHDTVSWYQQALGQGPQFIFQYYEEEERQRGNFPDRFSGHQFPNYSSELNVNALLLGDSALYLCASSLLDRVQETQYFGPGTRLLVL.

This chain connects TRBV11-2 to TRBJ2-5; a weak D match, TRBD1 (5 bases). The CDR3 consists of 16 residues. Per the germline V gene, CDR1 is SGHAT and CDR2 is FQNNGV. Trimming removed 0 bases from V and 4 bases from J, with 15 bases in between. The chain's CDR3 is CASSLDGKGKGETQYF. CDR3 coding DNA: TGTGCCAGCAGCTTAGATGGGAAGGGGAAGGGAGAGACCCAGTACTTC.